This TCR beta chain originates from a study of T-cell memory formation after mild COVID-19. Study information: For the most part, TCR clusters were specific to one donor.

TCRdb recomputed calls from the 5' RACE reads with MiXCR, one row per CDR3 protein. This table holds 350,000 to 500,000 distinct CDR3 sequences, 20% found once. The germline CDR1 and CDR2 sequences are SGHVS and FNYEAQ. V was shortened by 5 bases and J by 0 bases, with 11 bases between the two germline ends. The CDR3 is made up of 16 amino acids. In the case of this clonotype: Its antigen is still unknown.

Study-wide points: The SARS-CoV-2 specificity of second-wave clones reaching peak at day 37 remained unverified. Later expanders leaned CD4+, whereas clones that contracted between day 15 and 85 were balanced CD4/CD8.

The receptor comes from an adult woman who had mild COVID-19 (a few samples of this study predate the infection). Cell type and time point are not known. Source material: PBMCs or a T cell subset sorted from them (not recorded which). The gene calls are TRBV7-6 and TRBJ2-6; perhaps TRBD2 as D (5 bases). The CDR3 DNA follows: TGTGCCAGCAGCCCCCATGGACTCTCTGGGGCCAACGTCCTGACTTTC. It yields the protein CASSPHGLSGANVLTF.